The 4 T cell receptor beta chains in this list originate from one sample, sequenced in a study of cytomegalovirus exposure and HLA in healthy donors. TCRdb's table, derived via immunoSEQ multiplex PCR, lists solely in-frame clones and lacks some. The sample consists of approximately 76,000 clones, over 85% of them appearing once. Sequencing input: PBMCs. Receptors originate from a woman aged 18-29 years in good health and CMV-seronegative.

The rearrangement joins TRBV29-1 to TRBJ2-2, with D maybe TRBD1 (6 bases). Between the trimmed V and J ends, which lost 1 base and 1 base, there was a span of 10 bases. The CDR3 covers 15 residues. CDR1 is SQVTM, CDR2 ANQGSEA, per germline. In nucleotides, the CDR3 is TGCAGCGTTGAAGGTCCGGACAGGAACACCGGGGAGCTGTTTTTT. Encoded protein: CSVEGPDRNTGELFF.

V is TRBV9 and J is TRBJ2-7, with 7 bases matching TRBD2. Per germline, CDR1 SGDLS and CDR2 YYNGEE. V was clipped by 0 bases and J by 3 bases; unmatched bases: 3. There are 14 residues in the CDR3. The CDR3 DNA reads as TGTGCCAGCAGCGTAGGGGACTATAACTACGAGCAGTACTTC. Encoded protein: CASSVGDYNYEQYF.

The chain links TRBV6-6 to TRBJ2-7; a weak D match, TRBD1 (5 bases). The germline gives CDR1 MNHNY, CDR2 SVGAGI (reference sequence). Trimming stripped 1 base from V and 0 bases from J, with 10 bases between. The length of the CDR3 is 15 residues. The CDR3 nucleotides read TGTGCCAGCAGTTACTTTTGGGGCAGCTCCTACGAGCAGTACTTC. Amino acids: CASSYFWGSSYEQYF.

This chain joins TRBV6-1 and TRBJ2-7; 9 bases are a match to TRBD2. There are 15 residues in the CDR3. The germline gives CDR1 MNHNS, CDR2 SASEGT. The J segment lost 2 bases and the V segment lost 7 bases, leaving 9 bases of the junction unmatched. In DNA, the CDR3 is TGTGCCAGCACAACGGAGGCGGGGGGGCCCTACGAGCAGTACTTC. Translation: CASTTEAGGPYEQYF.